The 9 T cell receptor beta chains presented below share a single source sample, sequenced in a study of prognosis after radiotherapy for stage I lung cancer. By two-round multiplex PCR, the TCR beta CDR3 was amplified from genomic DNA. The first PCR round targeted every TRBV and TRBJ gene with specific primers. One entry per CDR3 protein results from TCRdb running MiXCR on the multiplex PCR reads. The table shows over 11,000 distinct CDR3 sequences, with 50% to 65% occurring only once. Here the sequenced sample was PBMCs, taken before or after stereotactic body radiation therapy (not recorded which). These TCRs come from a donor at least 50 years old with non-small cell lung cancer.

This clonotype has more than one count but fewer than ten. The chain couples TRBV4-3 to TRBJ2-1, with D hard to call. The CDR3 has 13 amino acids. Trimming shortened V by 0 bases and J by 6 bases, and 6 bases separated the two germline ends. Germline V gene lookup returns CDR1 LGHNA and CDR2 YSLEER. The CDR3 is CASSQDSSNEQFF. CDR3 nucleotide sequence: TGCGCCAGCAGCCAAGATAGTAGCAATGAGCAGTTCTTC.

This clonotype is deemed medium-sized (0.01 to 0.1%). This sequence joins TRBV19 and TRBJ1-5, with 8 bases that match TRBD1. Per the germline V gene, CDR1 is LNHDA and CDR2 is SQIVND (reference sequence). The CDR3 covers 13 residues. V was clipped by 7 bases and J by 3 bases; unmatched bases: 2. DNA for the CDR3: TGTGCCAGTACGGACAGGGTCAATCAGCCCCAGCATTTT. It translates to CASTDRVNQPQHF. Together with reference TRBV19 and TRBJ1-5, the CDR3 gives the full variable domain: DGGITQSPKYLFRKEGQNVTLSCEQNLNHDAMYWYRQDPGQGLRLIYYSQIVNDFQKGDIAEGYSVSREKKESFPLTVTSAQKNPTAFYLCASTDRVNQPQHFGDGTRLSIL.

The chain has TRBV27 and TRBJ1-6; a possible D gene is TRBD1 (5 bases). This CDR3 has 13 residues. Trimming removed 2 bases from V and 9 bases from J, with 8 bases in between. Germline V gives CDR1 MNHEY, CDR2 SMNVEV (reference sequence). The CDR3: CASSLIGGSPLHF. DNA of the CDR3: TGTGCCAGCAGTTTAATTGGGGGTTCACCCCTCCACTTT.

For this clonotype: A junction boundary mismatches the germline segment, possibly from a read error. This rearrangement joins TRBV6-2 or TRBV6-3 to TRBJ2-7, with TRBD1 matching over 8 bases. The CDR3 has 12 amino acids. The germline CDR1 and CDR2 sequences are MNHEY and SVGEGT. The CDR3 DNA follows: TGTGCCAGTTCTCAGGGGGCTTACGAGCATTACTTC. Its translation is CASSQGAYEHYF.

This chain joins TRBV5-5 and TRBJ2-7; maybe TRBD1 (6 bases). Trimming stripped 4 bases from V and 3 bases from J, with 11 bases between. Germline V gene lookup returns CDR1 SGHKS and CDR2 YYEKEE (reference sequence). CDR3 length equals 13 residues. CDR3 protein: CASSRQQGYEQYF. CDR3 nucleotides: TGTGCCAGCAGCCGCCAACAGGGCTACGAGCAGTACTTC.

About this clonotype itself: It is unclear where the CDR3 begins or ends on the DNA, so no DNA is shown, and the CDR3 is as TCRdb lists it. The V gene is TRBV11-2, the J gene TRBJ2-2; the table names TRBD2, a call not compared with the DNA. The CDR3 sequence runs 22 residues, both termini included. Per germline, CDR1 SGHAT and CDR2 FQNNGV. This chain's CDR3 is CDSSFYICSARGASGFTGELFF.

A word on this clonotype: A much larger clonotype is one base distant, so this may be a read error. The V and J genes are TRBV28 and TRBJ2-4, with 8 positions matching TRBD2. The CDR3 is made up of 16 amino acids. Germline CDR1 reads MDHEN; CDR2 reads SYDVKM. CDR3 DNA sequence: TGTGCCAGAAGTTCCGGGGGGGCGCAGGTCAAAAACATTCAGTACTTC. Translation: CARSSGGAQVKNIQYF.

As to this clonotype: A much larger clone lies a single base off, so this may be a read error. V usage is TRBV6-5 and J usage is TRBJ2-7; D unresolved. Germline assignment: CDR1 MNHEY and CDR2 SVGAGI. This CDR3 has 14 residues. CDR3 in DNA: TGTGCCAGCAGTTACACTTCGACGTTGAGTGAGCATTACTTC. Protein product: CASSYTSTLSEHYF.

There are many counts of this clonotype. This sequence joins TRBV7-6 and TRBJ2-7, with 7 nucleotides matching TRBD1. The germline CDR1 and CDR2 sequences are SGHVS and FNYEAQ. Trimming removed 5 bases from V and 7 bases from J; junction bases left unmatched: 8. CDR3 length: 13 amino acids. CDR3 coding DNA: TGTGCCAGCAGCCCAGACAGGGTTTCTGAGCAGTACTTC. It encodes CASSPDRVSEQYF.